This T cell receptor (beta chain) is from a study of response to subunit inactivated influenza vaccine. This clonotype was recorded a few times. Its antigen is currently unknown. Study outcomes and limitations: Seasonal influenza vaccination, on each occasion, was suggested by the authors to recruit few new T cells.

This CDR3 is built from 17 residues. The germline V gene encodes CDR1 LGHDT and CDR2 YNNKEL (reference sequence). V lost 0 bases, J lost 2 bases, and 16 bases lay in between. TCRdb redid the calling of the RT-PCR reads with MiXCR, one entry per CDR3 protein. The sample lists roughly 500,000 distinct CDR3 sequences, 15% to 20% seen once, with roughly 3.1% in the top ten. This sequence was found in a man between 50 and 69 years old who received an inactivated influenza vaccine. V is TRBV3-1 and J is TRBJ1-1; maybe TRBD1 (6 bases). The source was CD4+ T cells sorted from PBMCs, collected less than 30 months after vaccination. CDR3 region: CASSQDRGAGLNTEAFF. Written as DNA, the CDR3 is TGTGCCAGCAGCCAAGATCGGGGGGCAGGCTTAAACACTGAAGCTTTCTTT.